Listed below are T cell receptor beta chains from one sample, sequenced in a study of OX40 agonist ivuxolimab in advanced cancers. Sequenced by immunoSEQ multiplex PCR; TCRdb stores in-frame clones only, minus some. This table has 45,000 to 65,000 clones, about 91% appearing once. The specimen comprised CD4+ or CD8+ T cells sorted from blood, sampled in a trial of the OX40 agonist ivuxolimab. These receptors came from an adult with an advanced solid tumor such as melanoma, head and neck, liver or kidney cancer. Both conserved end residues are part of each CDR3. The order of the fields is V gene, D gene, J gene, CDR3 DNA, CDR3 protein. D genes are given only for firm matches.

TRBV7-3,NA,TRBJ2-6,TGTGCCAGCAGCTTAATCTCCGCCGCTCGCGTCCTGACTTTC,CASSLISAARVLTF
TRBV27,NA,TRBJ2-6,TGTGCCAGCACCCCAGATTCTGGGGCCAACGTCCTGACTTTC,CASTPDSGANVLTF
TRBV9,NA,TRBJ1-1,TGTGCCAGCAGCCCGAGCCCAGGGCCGGCTTTCTTT,CASSPSPGPAFF
TRBV13,NA,TRBJ1-3,TGTGCCAGCAGCTCAGGGGTCACCTCTGGAAACACCATATATTTT,CASSSGVTSGNTIYF
TRBV9,NA,TRBJ2-1,TGTGCCAGCAGCGTATATGGGGGTCCTTCCTCCTACAATGAGCAGTTCTTC,CASSVYGGPSSYNEQFF
TRBV4-3,NA,TRBJ2-2,TGCGCCAGCAGCCAACTCGGGAGTGATACCGGGGAGCTGTTTTTT,CASSQLGSDTGELFF
TRBV5-1,TRBD1,TRBJ1-1,TGCGCCAGCAGCTTGACAGGGGCGCCCACCTATATGAACACTGAAGCTTTCTTT,CASSLTGAPTYMNTEAFF
TRBV5-4,TRBD1,TRBJ2-5,TGTGCCAGCAGCTCTTCGGGAACTGGGACAGGGAGAGAGACCCAGTACTTC,CASSSSGTGTGRETQYF
TRBV7-2,TRBD1,TRBJ1-1,TGTGCCAGCAGCTTGGGGTTCGGACAGGTCACTGAAGCTTTCTTT,CASSLGFGQVTEAFF
TRBV4-1,TRBD1,TRBJ1-1,TGCGCCAGCAGCCCTACAGGGGGCGAACTGAACACTGAAGCTTTCTTT,CASSPTGGELNTEAFF
TRBV28,TRBD1,TRBJ2-2,TGTGCCAGCGGATCGGGACAGGGGGGGAAGGACACCGGGGAGCTGTTTTTT,CASGSGQGGKDTGELFF
TRBV29-1,NA,TRBJ1-1,TGCAGCGTTGTTGGGGCGCTCCGCTGGGGGACTGAAGCTTTCTTT,CSVVGALRWGTEAFF
TRBV6-6,NA,TRBJ2-5,TGTGCCAGCAGTGTGGGTGTAACGGAGACCCAGTACTTC,CASSVGVTETQYF
TRBV5-6,TRBD1,TRBJ1-1,TGTGCCAGCAGCCTCGGACAGGGGAGGACTGAAGCTTTCTTT,CASSLGQGRTEAFF
TRBV5-6,NA,TRBJ2-3,TGTGCCAGCACCCCTCCGACAGGTGACACAGATACGCAGTATTTT,CASTPPTGDTDTQYF
TRBV9,NA,TRBJ2-3,TGTGCCAGCAGCCCAGGGCTTGGCGCAGATACGCAGTATTTT,CASSPGLGADTQYF
TRBV19,NA,TRBJ2-7,TGTGCCAGTAGTATGGGGGCCCTCTACGAGCAGTACTTC,CASSMGALYEQYF
TRBV7-9,NA,TRBJ2-7,TGTGCCAGCAGCGGACTCAGGGGAGTAATGGATCTTAGCTCCTACGAGCAGTACTTC,CASSGLRGVMDLSSYEQYF
TRBV28,TRBD2,TRBJ2-5,TGTGCCAGCAGTCCTACGGGACTAGTCGGAGAGACCCAGTACTTC,CASSPTGLVGETQYF
TRBV10-3,NA,TRBJ2-1,TGTGCCATCAAGGGGTTAAGCTCCTACAATGAGCAGTTCTTC,CAIKGLSSYNEQFF
TRBV11-2,TRBD1,TRBJ1-1,TGTGCCAGCAGCTTAGAAGGGACAGGGGTGATCGACACTGAAGCTTTCTTT,CASSLEGTGVIDTEAFF
TRBV13,TRBD2,TRBJ2-7,TGTGCCAGCAGCCGGACTAGCGGGGGGGCCGTAGAGGAGCAGTACTTC,CASSRTSGGAVEEQYF